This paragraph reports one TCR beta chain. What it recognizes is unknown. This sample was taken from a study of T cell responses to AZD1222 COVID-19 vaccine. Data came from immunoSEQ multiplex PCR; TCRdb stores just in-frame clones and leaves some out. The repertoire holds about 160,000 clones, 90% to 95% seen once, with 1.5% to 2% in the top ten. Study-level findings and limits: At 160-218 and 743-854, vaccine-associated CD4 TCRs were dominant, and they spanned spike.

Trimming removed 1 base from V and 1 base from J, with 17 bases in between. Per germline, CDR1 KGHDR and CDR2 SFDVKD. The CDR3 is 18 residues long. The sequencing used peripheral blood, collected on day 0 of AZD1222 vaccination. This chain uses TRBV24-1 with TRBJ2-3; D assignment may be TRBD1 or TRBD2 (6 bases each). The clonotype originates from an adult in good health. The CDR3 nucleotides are TGTGCCACCAGTGATTTAGGCAGGGGATGGGGGGGCACAGATACGCAGTATTTT. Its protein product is CATSDLGRGWGGTDTQYF.